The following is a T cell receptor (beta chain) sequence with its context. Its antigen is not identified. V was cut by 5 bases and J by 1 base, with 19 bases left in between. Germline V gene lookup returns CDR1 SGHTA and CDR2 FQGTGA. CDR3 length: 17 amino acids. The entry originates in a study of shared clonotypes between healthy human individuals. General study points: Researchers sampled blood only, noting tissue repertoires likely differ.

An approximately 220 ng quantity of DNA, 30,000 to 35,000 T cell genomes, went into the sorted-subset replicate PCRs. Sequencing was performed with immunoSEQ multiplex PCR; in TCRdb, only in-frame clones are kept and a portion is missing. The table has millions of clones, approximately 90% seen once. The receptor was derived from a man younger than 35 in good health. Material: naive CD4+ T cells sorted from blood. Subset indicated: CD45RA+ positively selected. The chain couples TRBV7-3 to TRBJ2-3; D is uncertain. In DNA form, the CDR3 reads TGTGCCAGCAGCACGAGACATTCGGCACTTCGCACAGATACGCAGTATTTT. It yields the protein CASSTRHSALRTDTQYF. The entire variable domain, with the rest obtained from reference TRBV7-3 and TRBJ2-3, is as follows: GAGVSQTPSNKVTEKGKYVELRCDPISGHTALYWYRQSLGQGPEFLIYFQGTGAADDSGLPNDRFFAVRPEGSVSTLKIQRTERGDSAVYLCASSTRHSALRTDTQYFGPGTRLTVL.